Listed below are T cell receptor beta chains from one sample, sequenced in a study of T cells in Graves' hyperthyroidism and ophthalmopathy. TCRdb re-analysed the multiplex PCR reads in MiXCR, keeping a single row per CDR3 protein. The sample records about 540,000 distinct CDR3 sequences, 46% being singletons. Sequencing was carried out using peripheral blood or thyroid tissue (not recorded which). These receptor sequences come from a woman between 18 and 30 years old with Graves' hyperthyroidism. Each CDR3 is given with its conserved first and last residue. D genes are given only for firm matches. Only part of the rows carry a size: once, few, many, or a class if the clone is expanded.

clone_size	d_call	v_call	j_call	cdr3_aa	cdr3_nt
NA	NA	TRBV2	TRBJ2-6	CASSLIRGPFSGANVLTF	TGTGCCAGCTCACTGATACGGGGACCCTTCTCTGGGGCCAACGTCCTGACTTTC
NA	NA	TRBV7-9	TRBJ1-1	CASSWTGALNTEAFF	TGCGCCAGCAGTTGGACCGGGGCACTGAACACTGAAGCTTTCTTT
NA	TRBD2	TRBV12-3/TRBV12-4	TRBJ2-3	CASSREGTQYF	TGTGCCAGCAGCAGGGAGGGTACGCAGTATTTT
NA	TRBD1	TRBV29-1	TRBJ1-5	CSVCHRGQPQHF	TGCAGCGTTTGTCACAGGGGGCAGCCCCAGCATTTT
NA	TRBD1	TRBV7-9	TRBJ2-7	CASSSRDRGPWYEQYF	TGTGCCAGCAGCTCGAGGGACAGGGGGCCTTGGTACGAGCAGTACTTC
NA	NA	TRBV6-4	TRBJ2-6	CASSDGGANVLTF	TGTGCCAGCAGTGACGGGGGGGCCAACGTCCTGACTTTC
NA	TRBD2	TRBV20-1	TRBJ2-3	CSAEGSSGSTDTQYF	TGCAGTGCGGAGGGATCTAGCGGGAGTACAGATACGCAGTATTTT
NA	NA	TRBV7-2	TRBJ2-1	CASSLVYDSSYNEQFF	TGTGCCAGCAGCTTAGTATATGACTCCTCATACAATGAGCAGTTCTTC
few	TRBD1	TRBV15	TRBJ1-1	CATTSSQGVGTEAFF	TGTGCCACCACTTCCTCGCAGGGGGTTGGGACTGAAGCTTTCTTT
NA	NA	TRBV5-1	TRBJ1-1	CASSFVAENTEAFF	TGCGCCAGCAGCTTTGTGGCCGAGAACACTGAAGCTTTCTTT
NA	NA	TRBV5-6	TRBJ1-6	CASSLAEGVATLHF	TGTGCCAGCAGCTTGGCCGAGGGGGTTGCCACCCTCCACTTT
many	NA	TRBV7-7	TRBJ2-2	CASSWGPLGGNTGELFF	TGTGCTAGCAGCTGGGGTCCCCTAGGGGGGAACACCGGGGAGCTGTTTTTT
many	NA	TRBV20-1	TRBJ1-1	CSASRVPLRNTEAFF	TGCAGTGCTAGTAGAGTTCCTCTAAGGAACACTGAAGCTTTCTTT
NA	TRBD2	TRBV12-3/TRBV12-4	TRBJ2-5	CASSQAGGIETQYF	TGTGCCAGCAGCCAAGCGGGAGGAATAGAGACCCAGTACTTC
NA	NA	TRBV5-1	TRBJ1-2	CASPQTGESYGYTF	TGTGCCAGTCCCCAGACGGGGGAATCCTATGGCTACACCTTC